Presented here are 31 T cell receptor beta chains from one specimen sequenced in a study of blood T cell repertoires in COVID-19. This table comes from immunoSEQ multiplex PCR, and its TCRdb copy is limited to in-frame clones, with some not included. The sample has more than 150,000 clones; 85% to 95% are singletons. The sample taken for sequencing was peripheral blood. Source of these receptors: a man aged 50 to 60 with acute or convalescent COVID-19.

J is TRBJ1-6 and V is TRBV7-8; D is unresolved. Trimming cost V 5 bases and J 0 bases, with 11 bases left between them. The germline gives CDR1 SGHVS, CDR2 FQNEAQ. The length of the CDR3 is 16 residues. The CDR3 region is CASSPSGSSYNSPLHF. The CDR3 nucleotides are TGTGCCAGCAGCCCATCTGGCAGCTCCTATAATTCACCCCTCCACTTT.

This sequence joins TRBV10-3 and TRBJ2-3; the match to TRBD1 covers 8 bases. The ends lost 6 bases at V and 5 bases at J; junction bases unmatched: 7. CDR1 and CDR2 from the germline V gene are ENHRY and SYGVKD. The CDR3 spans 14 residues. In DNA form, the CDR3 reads TGTGCCATCAGATACAGGGGGACTGTAGATACGCAGTATTTT. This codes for CAIRYRGTVDTQYF.

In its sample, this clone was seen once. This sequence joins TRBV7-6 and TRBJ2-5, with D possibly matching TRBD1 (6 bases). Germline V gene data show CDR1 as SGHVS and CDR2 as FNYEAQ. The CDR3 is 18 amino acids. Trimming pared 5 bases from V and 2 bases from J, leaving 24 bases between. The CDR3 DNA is TGTGCCAGCAGCCACTGGGGGCCGGCACAGGTGGCTCAAGAGACCCAGTACTTC. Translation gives CASSHWGPAQVAQETQYF.

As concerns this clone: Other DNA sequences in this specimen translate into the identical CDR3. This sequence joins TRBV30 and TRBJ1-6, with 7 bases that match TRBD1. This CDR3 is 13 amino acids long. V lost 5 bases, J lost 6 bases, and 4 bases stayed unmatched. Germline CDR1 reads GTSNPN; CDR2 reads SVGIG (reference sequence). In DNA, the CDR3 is TGTGCCTGGGAGGGACAGCCTAATTCACCCCTCCACTTT. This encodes CAWEGQPNSPLHF.

Written as DNA, the CDR3 is TGTGCCAGCAGCCATAGTCAGGGCCAAGAGACCCAGTACTTC. Translating gives CASSHSQGQETQYF. V gene TRBV7-9 combines with J gene TRBJ2-5, with D perhaps matching TRBD1 (5 bases). Germline V gives CDR1 SEHNR, CDR2 FQNEAQ (reference sequence). The CDR3 runs 14 residues. Trimming shortened V by 5 bases and J by 1 base, and 11 bases separated the two germline ends.

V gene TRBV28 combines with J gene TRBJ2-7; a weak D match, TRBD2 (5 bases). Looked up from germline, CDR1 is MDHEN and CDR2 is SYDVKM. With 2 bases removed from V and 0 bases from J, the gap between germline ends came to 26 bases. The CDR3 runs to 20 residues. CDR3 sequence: CASSLPTNGLSDLSSYEQYF. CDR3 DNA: TGTGCCAGCAGTTTACCCACAAATGGACTCAGTGATTTAAGCTCCTACGAGCAGTACTTC.

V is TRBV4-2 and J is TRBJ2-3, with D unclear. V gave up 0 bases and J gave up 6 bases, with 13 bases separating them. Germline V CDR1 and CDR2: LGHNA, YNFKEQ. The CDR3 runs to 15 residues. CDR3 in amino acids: CASSQEGPGSDTQYF. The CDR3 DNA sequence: TGTGCCAGCAGCCAAGAAGGCCCAGGCTCCGATACGCAGTATTTT.

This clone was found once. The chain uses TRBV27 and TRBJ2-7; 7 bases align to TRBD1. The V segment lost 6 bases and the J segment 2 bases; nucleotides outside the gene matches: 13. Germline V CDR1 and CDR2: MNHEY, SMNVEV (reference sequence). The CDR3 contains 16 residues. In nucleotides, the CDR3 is TGTGCCAGCAGACCCCAGGGGGACAGAAATCCCTACGAGCAGTACGTC. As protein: CASRPQGDRNPYEQYV.

The CDR3: CASSVDTKFEKLFF. DNA of the CDR3: TGTGCCAGCAGTGTAGACACGAAATTCGAAAAACTGTTTTTT. V usage is TRBV2 and J usage is TRBJ1-4; D remains ambiguous. The CDR3 extends over 14 amino acids. Trimming removed 4 bases at V and 8 bases at J, with 14 bases between. Germline assignment: CDR1 SNHLY and CDR2 FYNNEI.

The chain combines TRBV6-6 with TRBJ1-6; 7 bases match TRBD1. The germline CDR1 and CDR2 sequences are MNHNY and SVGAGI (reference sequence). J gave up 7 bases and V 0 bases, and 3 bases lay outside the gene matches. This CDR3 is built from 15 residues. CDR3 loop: CASSYSTGWNSPLHF. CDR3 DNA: TGTGCCAGCAGTTACTCGACAGGGTGGAATTCACCCCTCCACTTT.

The CDR3 region is CASSLSTGVGAFF. CDR3 sequence (DNA): TGTGCCAGCAGTTTATCTACAGGGGTTGGAGCTTTCTTT. V gene TRBV28 combines with J gene TRBJ1-1; TRBD1 aligns across 7 bases. Germline V gene data show CDR1 as MDHEN and CDR2 as SYDVKM. J was trimmed by 10 bases and V by 1 base; bases with no gene match: 6. The CDR3 is 13 residues long.

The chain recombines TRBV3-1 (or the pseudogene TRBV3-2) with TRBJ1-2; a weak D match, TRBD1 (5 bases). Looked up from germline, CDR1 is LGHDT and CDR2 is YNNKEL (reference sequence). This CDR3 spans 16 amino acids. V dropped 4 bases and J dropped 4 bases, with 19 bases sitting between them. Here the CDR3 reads CASSPLAGGVGYGYTF. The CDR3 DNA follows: TGTGCCAGCAGCCCCCTGGCCGGGGGGGTCGGCTATGGCTACACCTTC.

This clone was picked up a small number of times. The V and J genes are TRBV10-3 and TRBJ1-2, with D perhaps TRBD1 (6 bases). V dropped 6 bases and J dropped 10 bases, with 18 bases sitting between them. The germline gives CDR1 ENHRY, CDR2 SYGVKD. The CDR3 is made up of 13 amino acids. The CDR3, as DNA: TGTGCCATCAGGGACAGTAGGGCGATTGACTACACCTTC. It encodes CAIRDSRAIDYTF.

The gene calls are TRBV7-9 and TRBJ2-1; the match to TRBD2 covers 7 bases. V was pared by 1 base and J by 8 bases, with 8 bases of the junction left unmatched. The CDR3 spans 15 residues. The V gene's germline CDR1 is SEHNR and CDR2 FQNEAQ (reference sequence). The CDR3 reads CASSLGGGRLDEQFF. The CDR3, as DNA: TGTGCCAGCAGCTTAGGGGGGGGGAGATTGGATGAGCAGTTCTTC.

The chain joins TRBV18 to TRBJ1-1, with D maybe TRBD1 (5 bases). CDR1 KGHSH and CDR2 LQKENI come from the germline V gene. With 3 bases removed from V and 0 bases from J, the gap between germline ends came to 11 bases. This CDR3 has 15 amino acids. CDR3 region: CASSPGGAMNTEAFF. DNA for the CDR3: TGTGCCAGCTCACCGGGAGGGGCCATGAACACTGAAGCTTTCTTT.

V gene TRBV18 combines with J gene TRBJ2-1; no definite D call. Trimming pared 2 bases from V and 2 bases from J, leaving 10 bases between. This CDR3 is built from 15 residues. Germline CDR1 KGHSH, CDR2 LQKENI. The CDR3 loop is CASSPGGPPYNEQFF. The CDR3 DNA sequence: TGTGCCAGCTCACCAGGCGGCCCCCCCTACAATGAGCAGTTCTTC.

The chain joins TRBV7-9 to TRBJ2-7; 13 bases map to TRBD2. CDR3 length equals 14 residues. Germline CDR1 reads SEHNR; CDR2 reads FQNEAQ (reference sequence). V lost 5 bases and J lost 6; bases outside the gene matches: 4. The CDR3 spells CASSTRTSGSEQYF. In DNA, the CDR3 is TGTGCCAGCAGCACTAGGACTAGCGGGAGCGAGCAGTACTTC. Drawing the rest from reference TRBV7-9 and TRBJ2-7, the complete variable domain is DTGVSQNPRHKITKRGQNVTFRCDPISEHNRLYWYRQTLGQGPEFLTYFQNEAQLEKSRLLSDRFSAERPKGSFSTLEIQRTEQGDSAMYLCASSTRTSGSEQYFGPGTRLTVT.

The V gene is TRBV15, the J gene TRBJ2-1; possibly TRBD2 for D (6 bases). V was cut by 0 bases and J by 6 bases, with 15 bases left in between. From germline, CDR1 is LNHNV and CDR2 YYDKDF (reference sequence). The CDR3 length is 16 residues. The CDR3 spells CATSRDEGAGRNEQFF. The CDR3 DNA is TGTGCCACCAGCAGAGATGAAGGGGCGGGACGCAATGAGCAGTTCTTC.

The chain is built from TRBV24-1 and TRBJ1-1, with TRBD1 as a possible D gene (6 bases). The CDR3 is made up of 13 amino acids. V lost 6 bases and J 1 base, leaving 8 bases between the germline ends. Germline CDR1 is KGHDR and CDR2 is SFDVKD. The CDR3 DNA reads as TGTGCCACCAGTTCGACAGGGAACACTGAAGCTTTCTTT. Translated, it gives CATSSTGNTEAFF.

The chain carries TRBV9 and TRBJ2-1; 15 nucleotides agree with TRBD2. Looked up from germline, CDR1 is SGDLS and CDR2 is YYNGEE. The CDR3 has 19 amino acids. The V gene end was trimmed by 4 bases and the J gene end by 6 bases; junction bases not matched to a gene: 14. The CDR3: CASSKGLGLAGGFGNEQFF. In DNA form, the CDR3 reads TGTGCCAGCAGCAAAGGTCTGGGACTAGCGGGGGGTTTCGGCAATGAGCAGTTCTTC.

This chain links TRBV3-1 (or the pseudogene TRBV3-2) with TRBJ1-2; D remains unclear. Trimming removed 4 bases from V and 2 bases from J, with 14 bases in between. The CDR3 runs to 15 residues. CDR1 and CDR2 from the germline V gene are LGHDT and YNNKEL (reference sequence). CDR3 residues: CASSPLGRINYGYTF. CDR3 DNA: TGTGCCAGCAGCCCTCTCGGCAGGATCAACTATGGCTACACCTTC.

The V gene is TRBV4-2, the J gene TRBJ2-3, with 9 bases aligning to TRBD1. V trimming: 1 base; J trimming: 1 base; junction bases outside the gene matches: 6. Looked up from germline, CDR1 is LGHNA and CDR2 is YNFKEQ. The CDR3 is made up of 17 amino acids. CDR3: CASSQASRDRGTDTQYF. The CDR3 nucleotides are TGTGCCAGCAGCCAAGCCTCCCGGGACAGGGGCACAGATACGCAGTATTTT.

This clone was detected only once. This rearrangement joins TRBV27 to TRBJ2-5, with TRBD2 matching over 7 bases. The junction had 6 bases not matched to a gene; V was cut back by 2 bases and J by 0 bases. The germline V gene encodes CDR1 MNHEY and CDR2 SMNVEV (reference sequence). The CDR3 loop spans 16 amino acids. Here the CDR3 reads CASSLREGSYQETQYF. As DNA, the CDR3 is TGTGCCAGCAGTTTAAGGGAGGGAAGTTACCAAGAGACCCAGTACTTC.

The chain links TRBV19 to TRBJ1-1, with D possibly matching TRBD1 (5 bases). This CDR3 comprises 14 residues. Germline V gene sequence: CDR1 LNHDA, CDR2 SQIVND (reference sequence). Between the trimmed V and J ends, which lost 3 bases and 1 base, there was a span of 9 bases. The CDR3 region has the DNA TGTGCCAGTAGTATTGACAGAGCGAACACTGAAGCTTTCTTT. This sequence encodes CASSIDRANTEAFF. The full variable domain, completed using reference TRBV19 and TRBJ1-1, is DGGITQSPKYLFRKEGQNVTLSCEQNLNHDAMYWYRQDPGQGLRLIYYSQIVNDFQKGDIAEGYSVSREKKESFPLTVTSAQKNPTAFYLCASSIDRANTEAFFGQGTRLTVV.

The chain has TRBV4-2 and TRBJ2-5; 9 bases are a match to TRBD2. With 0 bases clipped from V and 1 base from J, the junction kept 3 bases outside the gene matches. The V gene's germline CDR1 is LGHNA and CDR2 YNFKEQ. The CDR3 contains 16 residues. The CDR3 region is CASSQEAGGIQETQYF. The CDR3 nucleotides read TGTGCCAGCAGCCAAGAGGCGGGGGGGATCCAAGAGACCCAGTACTTC.

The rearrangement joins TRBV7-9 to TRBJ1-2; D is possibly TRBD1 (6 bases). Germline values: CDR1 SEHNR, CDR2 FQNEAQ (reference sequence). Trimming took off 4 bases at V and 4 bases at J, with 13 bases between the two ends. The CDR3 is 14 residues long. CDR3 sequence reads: CASSSAGAGYGYTF. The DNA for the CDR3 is TGTGCCAGCAGCTCGGCGGGGGCAGGCTATGGCTACACCTTC.

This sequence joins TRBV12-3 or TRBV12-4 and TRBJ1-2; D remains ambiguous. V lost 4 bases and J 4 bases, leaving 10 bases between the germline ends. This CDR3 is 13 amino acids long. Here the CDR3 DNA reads TGTGCCAGCAGTTCCAGTTTACCCTATGGCTACACCTTC. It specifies CASSSSLPYGYTF.

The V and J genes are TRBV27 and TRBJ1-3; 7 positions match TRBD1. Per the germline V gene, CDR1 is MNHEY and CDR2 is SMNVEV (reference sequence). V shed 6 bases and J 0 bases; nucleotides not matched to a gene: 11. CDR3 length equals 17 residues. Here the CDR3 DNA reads TGTGCCAGCAGCCTCCGGGGGACAGCCGTCTCTGGAAACACCATATATTTT. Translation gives CASSLRGTAVSGNTIYF.

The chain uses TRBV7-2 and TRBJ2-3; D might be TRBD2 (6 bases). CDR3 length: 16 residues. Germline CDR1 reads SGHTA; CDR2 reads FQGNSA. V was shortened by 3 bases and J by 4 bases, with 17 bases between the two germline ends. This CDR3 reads CASSFLWTTTPDTQYF. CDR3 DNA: TGTGCCAGCAGCTTTCTCTGGACTACGACGCCAGATACGCAGTATTTT.

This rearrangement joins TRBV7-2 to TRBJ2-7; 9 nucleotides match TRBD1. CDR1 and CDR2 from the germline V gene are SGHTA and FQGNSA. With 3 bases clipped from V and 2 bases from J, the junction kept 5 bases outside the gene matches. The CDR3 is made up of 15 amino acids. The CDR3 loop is CASSFGTGLTYEQYF. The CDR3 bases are TGTGCCAGCAGCTTCGGGACAGGGCTTACCTACGAGCAGTACTTC.

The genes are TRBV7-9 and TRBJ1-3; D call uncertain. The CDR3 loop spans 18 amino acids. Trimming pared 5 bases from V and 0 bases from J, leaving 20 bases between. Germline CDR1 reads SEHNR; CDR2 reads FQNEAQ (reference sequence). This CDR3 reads CASSVLRADLTSGNTIYF. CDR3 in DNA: TGTGCCAGCAGCGTCTTGAGGGCAGATTTGACCTCTGGAAACACCATATATTTT.